This T cell receptor (beta chain) derives from a study of memory CD4+ T cells and cytomegalovirus serostatus. At the level of the study: This sample comes from healthy Belgian adults, fewer than ten CMV seropositive, approximately 22 seronegative. Study conclusions and caveats: The CMV-associated TCR signature appears largely within the CD4+ memory repertoire.

Trimming pared 5 bases from V and 4 bases from J, leaving 12 bases between. CDR3 length equals 14 residues. Germline V gives CDR1 SGHAT, CDR2 FQDESV (reference sequence). Single viable CD3+CD4+CD8-CD45RO+ cells were sorted as the memory CD4+ T cells. Positive selection with CD4 microbeads enriched total CD4+ T cells. About this clone: Its antigen remains unknown.

Libraries were prepared by immunoSEQ multiplex PCR; TCRdb keeps only in-frame clonotypes and omits some of them. The repertoire has about 41,000 clones, more than 75% of them found once; the top ten carry 0.79%. The sequencing sample was made of memory CD4+ T cells from blood. This receptor was taken from an adult in good health and CMV-seronegative. The chain is built from TRBV11-1 and TRBJ1-3; no clear D. The CDR3 coding sequence is TGTGCCAGCAGCCTACCGGAGAACGGAAACACCATATATTTT. Translation: CASSLPENGNTIYF.